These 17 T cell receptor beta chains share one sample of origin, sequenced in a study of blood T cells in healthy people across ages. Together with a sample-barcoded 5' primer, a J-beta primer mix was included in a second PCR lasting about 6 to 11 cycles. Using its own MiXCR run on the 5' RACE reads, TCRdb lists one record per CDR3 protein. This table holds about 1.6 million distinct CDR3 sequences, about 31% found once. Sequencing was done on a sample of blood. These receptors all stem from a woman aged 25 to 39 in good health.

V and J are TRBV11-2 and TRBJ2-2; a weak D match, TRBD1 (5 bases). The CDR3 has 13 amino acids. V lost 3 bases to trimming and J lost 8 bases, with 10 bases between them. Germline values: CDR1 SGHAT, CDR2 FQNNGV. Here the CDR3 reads CASSFQGPGELFF. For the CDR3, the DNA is TGTGCCAGCAGCTTCCAGGGTCCGGGGGAGCTGTTTTTT.

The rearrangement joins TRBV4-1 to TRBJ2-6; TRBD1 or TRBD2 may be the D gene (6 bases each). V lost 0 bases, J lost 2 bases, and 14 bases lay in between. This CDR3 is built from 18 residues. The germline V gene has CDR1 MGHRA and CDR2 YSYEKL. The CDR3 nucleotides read TGCGCCAGCAGCCAAGAAGTACGGGGGCGGACTGGGGCCAACGTCCTGACTTTC. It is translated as CASSQEVRGRTGANVLTF.

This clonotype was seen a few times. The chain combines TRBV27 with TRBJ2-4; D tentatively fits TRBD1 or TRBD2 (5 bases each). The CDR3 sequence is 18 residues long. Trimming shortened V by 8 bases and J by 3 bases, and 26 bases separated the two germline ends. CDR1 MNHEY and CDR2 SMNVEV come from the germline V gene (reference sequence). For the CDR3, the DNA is TGTGCCAGCGCAGTTCGCCCTACCGGGGCCGAGGGCAAAAACATTCAGTACTTC. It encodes CASAVRPTGAEGKNIQYF.

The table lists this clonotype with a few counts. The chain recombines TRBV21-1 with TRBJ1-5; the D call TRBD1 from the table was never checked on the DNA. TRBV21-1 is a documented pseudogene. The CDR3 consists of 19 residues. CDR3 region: CASRVNGPGTDHSNQPQHF. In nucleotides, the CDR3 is TGTGCCAGCAGGGTTAATGGGCCAGGAACCGACCATAGCAATCAGCCCCAGCATTTT.

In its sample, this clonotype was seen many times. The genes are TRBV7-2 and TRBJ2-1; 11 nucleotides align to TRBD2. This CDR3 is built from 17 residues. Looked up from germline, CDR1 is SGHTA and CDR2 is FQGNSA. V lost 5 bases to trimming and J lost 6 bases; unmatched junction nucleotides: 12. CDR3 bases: TGTGCCAGCAGCCCTACGGGGGGGACTAGCGGCCTCAATGAGCAGTTCTTC. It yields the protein CASSPTGGTSGLNEQFF.

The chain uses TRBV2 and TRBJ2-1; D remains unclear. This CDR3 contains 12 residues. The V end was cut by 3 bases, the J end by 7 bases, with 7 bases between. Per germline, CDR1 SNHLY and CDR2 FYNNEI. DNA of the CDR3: TGTGCCAGCAGTGATAGGGATAATGAGCAGTTCTTC. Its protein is CASSDRDNEQFF.

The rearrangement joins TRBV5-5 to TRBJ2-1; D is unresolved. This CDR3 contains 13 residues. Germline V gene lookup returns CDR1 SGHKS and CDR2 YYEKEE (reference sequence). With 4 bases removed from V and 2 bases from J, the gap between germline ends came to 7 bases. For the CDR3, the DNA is TGTGCCAGCAGCCAGCAGACCTACAATGAGCAGTTCTTC. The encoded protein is CASSQQTYNEQFF.

The CDR3 DNA reads TGTGCCAGCAGTTCTGGGTCTGAAGCTTTCTTT. This translates into CASSSGSEAFF. The chain recombines TRBV27 with TRBJ1-1; no reliable D call. V was cut by 4 bases and J by 6 bases, with 6 bases left in between. The CDR3 is 11 residues long. The germline CDR1 and CDR2 sequences are MNHEY and SMNVEV (reference sequence).

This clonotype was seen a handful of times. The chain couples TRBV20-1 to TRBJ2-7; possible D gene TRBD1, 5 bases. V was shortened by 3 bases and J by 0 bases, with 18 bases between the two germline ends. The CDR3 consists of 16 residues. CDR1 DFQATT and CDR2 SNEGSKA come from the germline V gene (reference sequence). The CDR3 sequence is CSARWTPPRNSYEQYF. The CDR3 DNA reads TGCAGTGCTAGGTGGACACCACCGCGCAACTCCTACGAGCAGTACTTC.

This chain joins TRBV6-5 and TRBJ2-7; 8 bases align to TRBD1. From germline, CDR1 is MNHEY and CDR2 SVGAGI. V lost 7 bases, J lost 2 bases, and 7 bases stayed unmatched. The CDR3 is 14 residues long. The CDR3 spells CASKRQGSTYEQYF. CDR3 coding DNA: TGTGCCAGCAAACGACAGGGGTCAACCTACGAGCAGTACTTC.

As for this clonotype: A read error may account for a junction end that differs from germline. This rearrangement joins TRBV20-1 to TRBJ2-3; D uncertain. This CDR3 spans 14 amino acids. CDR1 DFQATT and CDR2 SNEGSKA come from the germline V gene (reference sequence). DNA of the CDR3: TGCGGTGCTAGAGTATCGGTAAACACAGATACGCAGTATTTT. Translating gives CGARVSVNTDTQYF.

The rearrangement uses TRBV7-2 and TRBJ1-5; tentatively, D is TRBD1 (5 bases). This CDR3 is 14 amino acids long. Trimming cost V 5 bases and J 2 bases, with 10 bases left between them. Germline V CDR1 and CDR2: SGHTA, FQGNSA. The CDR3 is CASSVDSGNQPQHF. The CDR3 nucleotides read TGTGCCAGCAGCGTCGACAGTGGCAATCAGCCCCAGCATTTT.

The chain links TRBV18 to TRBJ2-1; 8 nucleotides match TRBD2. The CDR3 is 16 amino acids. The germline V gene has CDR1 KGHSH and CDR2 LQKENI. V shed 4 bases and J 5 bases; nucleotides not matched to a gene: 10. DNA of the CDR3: TGTGCCAGCTCACGTAAGCGGGGGCCCCTAGACAATGAGCAGTTCTTC. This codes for CASSRKRGPLDNEQFF.

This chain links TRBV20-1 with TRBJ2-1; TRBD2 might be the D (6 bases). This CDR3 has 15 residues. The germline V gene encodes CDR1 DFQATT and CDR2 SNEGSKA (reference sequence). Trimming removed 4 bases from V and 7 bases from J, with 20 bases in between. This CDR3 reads CSANHRDLGGNEQFF. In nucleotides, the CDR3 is TGCAGTGCTAACCACCGGGACTTGGGGGGTAATGAGCAGTTCTTC.

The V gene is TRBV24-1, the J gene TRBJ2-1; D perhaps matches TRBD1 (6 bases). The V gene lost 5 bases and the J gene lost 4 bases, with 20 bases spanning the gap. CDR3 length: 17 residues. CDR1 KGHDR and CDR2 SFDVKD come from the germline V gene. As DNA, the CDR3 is TGTGCCACCAGTGCCACCGGAAGGGGGAACCGTTACAATGAGCAGTTCTTC. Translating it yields CATSATGRGNRYNEQFF.

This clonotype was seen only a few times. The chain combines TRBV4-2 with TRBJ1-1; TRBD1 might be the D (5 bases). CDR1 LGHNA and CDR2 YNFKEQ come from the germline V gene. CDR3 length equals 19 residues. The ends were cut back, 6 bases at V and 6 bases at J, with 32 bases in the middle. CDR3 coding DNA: TGTGCCAGCAGACTGACAAGTCGGGGCGTTGGGGCCCTAATCGCTGAAGCTTTCTTT. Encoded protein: CASRLTSRGVGALIAEAFF.

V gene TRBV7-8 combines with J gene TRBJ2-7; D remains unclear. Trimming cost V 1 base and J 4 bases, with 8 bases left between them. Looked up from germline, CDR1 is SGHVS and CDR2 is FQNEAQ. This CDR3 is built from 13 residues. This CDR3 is CASSLEEWYEQYF. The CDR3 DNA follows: TGTGCCAGCAGCTTAGAAGAGTGGTACGAGCAGTACTTC.